Following are 5 T cell receptor beta chains from one sample sequenced in a study of T-cell memory formation after mild COVID-19. TCRdb passed the 5' RACE reads through MiXCR, listing each CDR3 protein once. The data contain some 450,000 distinct CDR3 sequences, more than 15% of them singletons. Material: PBMCs or a T cell subset sorted from them (not recorded which). These receptors were taken from a man aged 18 to 35 who had mild COVID-19 (a few samples of this study predate the infection). Cell type and time point are not known.

This sequence joins TRBV4-2 and TRBJ2-1, with D perhaps assigned TRBD1 or TRBD2 (5 bases each). The CDR3 spans 14 residues. V gave up 1 base and J gave up 3 bases, with 7 bases separating them. Germline CDR1 LGHNA, CDR2 YNFKEQ. The CDR3 bases are TGTGCCAGCAGCCAAGGAGGGGACTACAATGAGCAGTTCTTC. This sequence encodes CASSQGGDYNEQFF.

The rearrangement links TRBV20-1 to TRBJ2-3; D not resolved. Germline V gene lookup returns CDR1 DFQATT and CDR2 SNEGSKA (reference sequence). V lost 5 bases and J 2 bases, leaving 11 bases between the germline ends. The CDR3 loop spans 13 amino acids. CDR3 sequence reads: CSALSGPTDTQYF. CDR3 DNA: TGCAGTGCTCTTTCCGGACCCACAGATACGCAGTATTTT.

The rearrangement links TRBV5-1 to TRBJ2-3; D is undetermined. This CDR3 has 11 residues. Germline CDR1 reads SGHRS; CDR2 reads YFSETQ. V lost 3 bases, J lost 7 bases, and 6 bases lay in between. The CDR3 bases are TGCGCCAGCAGCTCGAGCAATACGCAGTATTTT. Protein product: CASSSSNTQYF.

The rearrangement joins TRBV7-6 to TRBJ2-7; weak D call: TRBD2 (7 bases). V was clipped by 5 bases and J by 3 bases, with 14 bases between them. The CDR3 is 14 amino acids. The germline V gene encodes CDR1 SGHVS and CDR2 FNYEAQ. As DNA, the CDR3 is TGTGCCAGCAGCAGAGGGGGGGCTAACTACGAGCAGTACTTC. Translating gives CASSRGGANYEQYF.

Comment on this clonotype: This is likely a read error, given that the CDR3 carries no conserved phenylalanine or tryptophan at its end. This rearrangement joins TRBV4-3 to TRBJ2-1; TRBD2 agrees at 8 bases. Trimming took 1 base from V and 5 from J; bases not matched to a gene: 1. This CDR3 has 14 residues. Germline CDR1 and CDR2: LGHNA and YSLEER. The CDR3 protein is CASSQAGGNNEQFY. The CDR3, as DNA: TGCGCCAGCAGCCAAGCGGGGGGGAACAATGAGCAGTTCTAC.